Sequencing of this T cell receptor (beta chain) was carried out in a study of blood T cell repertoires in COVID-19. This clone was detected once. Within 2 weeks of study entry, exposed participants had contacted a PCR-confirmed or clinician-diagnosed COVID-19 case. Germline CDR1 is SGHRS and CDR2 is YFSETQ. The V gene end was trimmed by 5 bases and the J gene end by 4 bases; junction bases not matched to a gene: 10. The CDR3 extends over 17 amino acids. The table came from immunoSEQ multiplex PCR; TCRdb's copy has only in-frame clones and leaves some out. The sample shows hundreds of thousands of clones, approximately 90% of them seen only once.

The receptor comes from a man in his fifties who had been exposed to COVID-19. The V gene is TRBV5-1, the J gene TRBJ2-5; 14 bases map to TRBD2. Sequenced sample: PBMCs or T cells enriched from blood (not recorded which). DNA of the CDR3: TGCGCCAGCAGTTTTACCGGGACTAGCGGGAGTAGAGAGACCCAGTACTTC. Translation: CASSFTGTSGSRETQYF.